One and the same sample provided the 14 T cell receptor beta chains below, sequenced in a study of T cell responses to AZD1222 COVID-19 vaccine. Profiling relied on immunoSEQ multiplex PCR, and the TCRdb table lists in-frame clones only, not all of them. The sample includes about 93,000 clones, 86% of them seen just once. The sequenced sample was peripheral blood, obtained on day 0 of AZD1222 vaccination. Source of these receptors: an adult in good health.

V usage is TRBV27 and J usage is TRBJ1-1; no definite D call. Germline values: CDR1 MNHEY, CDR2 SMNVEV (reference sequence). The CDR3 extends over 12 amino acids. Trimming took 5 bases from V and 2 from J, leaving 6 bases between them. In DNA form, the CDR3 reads TGTGCCAGCAGTACCCAAAACACTGAAGCTTTCTTT. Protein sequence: CASSTQNTEAFF.

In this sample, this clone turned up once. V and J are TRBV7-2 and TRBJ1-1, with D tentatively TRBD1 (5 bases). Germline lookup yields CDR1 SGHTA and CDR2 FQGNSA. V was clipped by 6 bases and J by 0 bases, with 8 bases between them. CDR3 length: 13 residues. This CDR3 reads CASRAGMNTEAFF. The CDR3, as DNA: TGTGCCAGCAGAGCAGGGATGAACACTGAAGCTTTCTTT.

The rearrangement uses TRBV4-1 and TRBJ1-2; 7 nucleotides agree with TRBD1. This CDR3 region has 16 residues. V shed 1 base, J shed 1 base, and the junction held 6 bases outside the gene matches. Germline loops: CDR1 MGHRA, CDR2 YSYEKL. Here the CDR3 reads CASSQVLRGLNYGYTF. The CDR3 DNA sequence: TGCGCCAGCAGCCAAGTTTTGAGGGGGCTTAACTATGGCTACACCTTC.

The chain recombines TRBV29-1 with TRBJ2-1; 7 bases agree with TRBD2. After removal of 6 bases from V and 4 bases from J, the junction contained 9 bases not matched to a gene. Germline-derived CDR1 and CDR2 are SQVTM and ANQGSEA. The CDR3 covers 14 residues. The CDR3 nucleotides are TGCAGCGTCCGGGACTATGAAAAGTACAATGAGCAGTTCTTC. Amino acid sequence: CSVRDYEKYNEQFF.

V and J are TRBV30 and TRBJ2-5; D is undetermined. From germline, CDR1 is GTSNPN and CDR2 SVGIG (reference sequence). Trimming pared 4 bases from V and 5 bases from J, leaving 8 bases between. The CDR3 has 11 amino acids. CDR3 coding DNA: TGTGCCTGGACTGGATATGAGACCCAGTACTTC. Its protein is CAWTGYETQYF.

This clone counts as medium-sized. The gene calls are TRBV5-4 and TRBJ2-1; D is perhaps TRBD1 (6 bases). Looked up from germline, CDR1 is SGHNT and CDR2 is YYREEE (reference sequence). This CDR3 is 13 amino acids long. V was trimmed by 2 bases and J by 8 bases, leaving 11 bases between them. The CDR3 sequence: CASSFRGMDEQFF. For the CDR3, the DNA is TGTGCCAGCAGCTTTAGGGGGATGGATGAGCAGTTCTTC.

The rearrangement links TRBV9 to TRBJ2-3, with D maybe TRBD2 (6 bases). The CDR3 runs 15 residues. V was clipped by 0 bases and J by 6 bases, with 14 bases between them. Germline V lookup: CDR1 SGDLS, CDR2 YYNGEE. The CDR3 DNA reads TGTGCCAGCAGCGTAGTAGGAGGGTCGATGGATACGCAGTATTTT. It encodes CASSVVGGSMDTQYF.

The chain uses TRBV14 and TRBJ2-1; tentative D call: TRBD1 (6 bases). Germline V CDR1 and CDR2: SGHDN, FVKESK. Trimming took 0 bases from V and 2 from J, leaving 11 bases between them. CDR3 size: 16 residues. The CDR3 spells CASSQEVGAPYNEQFF. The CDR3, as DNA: TGTGCCAGCAGCCAAGAAGTGGGGGCTCCCTACAATGAGCAGTTCTTC.

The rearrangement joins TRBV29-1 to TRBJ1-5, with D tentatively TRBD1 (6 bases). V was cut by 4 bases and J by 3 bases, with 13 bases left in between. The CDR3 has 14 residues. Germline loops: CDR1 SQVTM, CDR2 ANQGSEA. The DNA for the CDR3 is TGCAGCGTTGCTGTGGAGGGGGACAATCAGCCCCAGCATTTT. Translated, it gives CSVAVEGDNQPQHF.

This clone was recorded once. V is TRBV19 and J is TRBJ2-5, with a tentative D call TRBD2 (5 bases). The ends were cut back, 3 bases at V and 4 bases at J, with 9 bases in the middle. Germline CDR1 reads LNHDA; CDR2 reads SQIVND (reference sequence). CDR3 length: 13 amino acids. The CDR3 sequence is CASSIEGGETQYF. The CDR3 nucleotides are TGTGCCAGTAGTATTGAGGGCGGAGAGACCCAGTACTTC. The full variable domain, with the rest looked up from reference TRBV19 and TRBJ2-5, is DGGITQSPKYLFRKEGQNVTLSCEQNLNHDAMYWYRQDPGQGLRLIYYSQIVNDFQKGDIAEGYSVSREKKESFPLTVTSAQKNPTAFYLCASSIEGGETQYFGPGTRLLVL.

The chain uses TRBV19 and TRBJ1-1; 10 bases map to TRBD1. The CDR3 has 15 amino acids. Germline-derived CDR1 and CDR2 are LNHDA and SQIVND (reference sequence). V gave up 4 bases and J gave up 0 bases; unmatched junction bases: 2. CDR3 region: CASSRGQGLNTEAFF. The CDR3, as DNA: TGTGCCAGTAGTAGGGGACAGGGGCTGAACACTGAAGCTTTCTTT. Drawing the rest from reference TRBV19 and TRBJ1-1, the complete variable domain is DGGITQSPKYLFRKEGQNVTLSCEQNLNHDAMYWYRQDPGQGLRLIYYSQIVNDFQKGDIAEGYSVSREKKESFPLTVTSAQKNPTAFYLCASSRGQGLNTEAFFGQGTRLTVV.

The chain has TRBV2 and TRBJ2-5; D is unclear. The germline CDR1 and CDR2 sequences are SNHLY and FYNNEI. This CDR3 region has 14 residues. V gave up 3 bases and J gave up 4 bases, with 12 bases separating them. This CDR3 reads CASSESRGLETQYF. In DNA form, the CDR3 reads TGTGCCAGCAGTGAGTCCCGCGGCCTAGAGACCCAGTACTTC.

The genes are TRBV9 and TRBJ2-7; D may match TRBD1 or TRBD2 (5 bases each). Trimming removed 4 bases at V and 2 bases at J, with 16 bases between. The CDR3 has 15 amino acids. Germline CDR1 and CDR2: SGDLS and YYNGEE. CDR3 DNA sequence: TGTGCCAGCAGCCTTTCCGGGACCTCGACCTACGAGCAGTACTTC. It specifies CASSLSGTSTYEQYF. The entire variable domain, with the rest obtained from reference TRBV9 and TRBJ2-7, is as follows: DSGVTQTPKHLITATGQRVTLRCSPRSGDLSVYWYQQSLDQGLQFLIQYYNGEERAKGNILERFSAQQFPDLHSELNLSSLELGDSALYFCASSLSGTSTYEQYFGPGTRLTVT.

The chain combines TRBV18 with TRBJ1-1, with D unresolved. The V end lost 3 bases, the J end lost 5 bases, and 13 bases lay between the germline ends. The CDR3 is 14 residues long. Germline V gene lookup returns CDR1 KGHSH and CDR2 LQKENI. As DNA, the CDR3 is TGTGCCAGCTCACCCAAGGGAGGGAAAACTGAAGCTTTCTTT. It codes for CASSPKGGKTEAFF.